The 26 T cell receptor beta chains reported below all come from one sample, sequenced in a study of blood T cell repertoires in COVID-19. The data were produced by immunoSEQ multiplex PCR, yet TCRdb's version contains in-frame clones alone and is incomplete. The sample carries 150,000 to 200,000 clones, 70% to 90% recorded once. The material sequenced was peripheral blood. The receptor source for this set is a man between 70 and 80 years old with active or convalescent COVID-19.

The CDR3: CASSVVSGEQYF. CDR3 in DNA: TGTGCCAGCAGTGTAGTGTCGGGGGAGCAGTACTTC. The chain employs TRBV28 and TRBJ2-7, with D perhaps matching TRBD2 (5 bases). V was clipped by 5 bases and J by 7 bases, with 12 bases between them. This CDR3 has 12 amino acids. The germline V gene encodes CDR1 MDHEN and CDR2 SYDVKM.

The rearrangement joins TRBV7-2 to TRBJ2-4; D possibly corresponds to TRBD2 (7 bases). Germline V lookup: CDR1 SGHTA, CDR2 FQGNSA. The CDR3 totals 14 residues. Trimming removed 4 bases at V and 9 bases at J, with 16 bases between. This CDR3 reads CASSSTGPGGIQYF. CDR3 nucleotide sequence: TGTGCCAGCAGCTCCACAGGGCCGGGGGGCATTCAGTACTTC.

This clone has only a few counts. The chain links TRBV2 to TRBJ2-4, with a possible D match to TRBD1 (5 bases). CDR3 length equals 12 residues. CDR1 and CDR2 from the germline V gene are SNHLY and FYNNEI. V lost 5 bases, J lost 4 bases, and 6 bases lay in between. CDR3 in amino acids: CASSSGKNIQYF. CDR3 coding DNA: TGTGCCAGCAGTTCAGGGAAAAACATTCAGTACTTC.

V usage is TRBV5-4 and J usage is TRBJ2-5; 7 positions match TRBD2. Per the germline V gene, CDR1 is SGHNT and CDR2 is YYREEE (reference sequence). The CDR3 has 16 amino acids. V gave up 2 bases and J gave up 5 bases; unmatched junction bases: 12. CDR3 coding DNA: TGTGCCAGCAGCTTCGATCTTGCGGGGGTTAAGGAGACCCAGTACTTC. Protein sequence: CASSFDLAGVKETQYF.

This chain links TRBV6-5 with TRBJ1-2; TRBD1 matches at 8 bases. V was pared by 4 bases and J by 3 bases, with 4 bases of the junction left unmatched. Germline V gives CDR1 MNHEY, CDR2 SVGAGI. There are 14 residues in the CDR3. The CDR3 sequence is CASSLQGVDYGYTF. CDR3 nucleotides: TGTGCCAGCAGTTTACAGGGGGTGGACTATGGCTACACCTTC.

The gene calls are TRBV5-1 and TRBJ1-1; possible D gene TRBD1, 5 bases. This CDR3 spans 13 amino acids. From germline, CDR1 is SGHRS and CDR2 YFSETQ. Trimming stripped 4 bases from V and 3 bases from J, with 10 bases between. The CDR3 bases are TGCGCCAGCAGCAGGGGACTGGACACTGAAGCTTTCTTT. It translates to CASSRGLDTEAFF.

This clone was found once. The rearrangement links TRBV10-3 to TRBJ2-3; D unclear. The length of the CDR3 is 13 residues. V was shortened by 3 bases and J by 3 bases, with 7 bases between the two germline ends. Looked up from germline, CDR1 is ENHRY and CDR2 is SYGVKD. CDR3 sequence reads: CAISDRRTDTQYF. Written as DNA, the CDR3 is TGTGCCATCAGTGACCGTCGGACAGATACGCAGTATTTT.

The V call is TRBV5-4, the J call TRBJ1-1; D gene ambiguous. V lost 1 base and J 1 base, leaving 5 bases between the germline ends. Germline V gene sequence: CDR1 SGHNT, CDR2 YYREEE (reference sequence). This CDR3 is 13 amino acids long. CDR3 loop: CASSLPGNTEAFF. CDR3 sequence (DNA): TGTGCCAGCAGCTTGCCGGGGAACACTGAAGCTTTCTTT.

The chain carries TRBV29-1 and TRBJ2-1; TRBD2 matches 13 bases. The germline V gene encodes CDR1 SQVTM and CDR2 ANQGSEA. V was clipped by 5 bases and J by 7 bases; unmatched bases: 20. The CDR3 length is 19 residues. DNA for the CDR3: TGCAGCGTTCGCGTAACCGGGACTAGCGGGGATACCCGCCCGAATGAGCAGTTCTTC. Amino acid sequence: CSVRVTGTSGDTRPNEQFF.

This clone was seen only a few times. The chain has TRBV27 and TRBJ2-7; D is possibly TRBD1 (7 bases). The CDR3 consists of 13 residues. The V gene lost 5 bases and the J gene lost 5 bases, with 13 bases spanning the gap. Germline V gives CDR1 MNHEY, CDR2 SMNVEV (reference sequence). The CDR3 DNA follows: TGTGCCAGCAGTCCCCAGGGGGGCCACGAGCAGTACTTC. Translation gives CASSPQGGHEQYF.

The chain recombines TRBV7-2 with TRBJ2-2; the match to TRBD1 covers 10 bases. V was clipped by 8 bases and J by 7 bases; unmatched bases: 10. CDR1 and CDR2 from the germline V gene are SGHTA and FQGNSA. The CDR3 is 15 residues long. The CDR3 protein is CASASGQGLVGELFF. CDR3 in DNA: TGTGCCAGCGCCTCGGGACAGGGGTTGGTCGGGGAGCTGTTTTTT. The full variable domain, in which reference TRBV7-2 and TRBJ2-2 provide the parts outside the CDR3, is GAGVSQSPSNKVTEKGKDVELRCDPISGHTALYWYRQSLGQGLEFLIYFQGNSAPDKSGLPSDRFSAERTGGSVSTLTIQRTQQEDSAVYLCASASGQGLVGELFFGEGSRLTVL.

This clone was picked up one time. The chain combines TRBV7-2 with TRBJ2-7; D gene uncertain. The V and J ends lost 2 bases and 1 base respectively, with 6 bases between them. The CDR3 has 13 amino acids. Germline lookup yields CDR1 SGHTA and CDR2 FQGNSA. This CDR3 is CASSLFRSYEQYF. CDR3 bases: TGTGCCAGCAGCTTATTCCGGTCCTACGAGCAGTACTTC.

The V and J genes are TRBV6-2 or TRBV6-3 and TRBJ2-7; TRBD1 matches 8 bases. J was trimmed by 4 bases and V by 5 bases; bases with no gene match: 7. Germline values: CDR1 MNHEY, CDR2 SVGEGT. This CDR3 is 14 amino acids long. The CDR3 protein is CASSRQGFYYEQYF. The CDR3 nucleotides are TGTGCCAGCAGTCGACAGGGGTTCTATTACGAGCAGTACTTC.

This chain connects TRBV3-1 (or the pseudogene TRBV3-2) to TRBJ2-5; tentative D call: TRBD2 (6 bases). The CDR3 is 13 residues long. Germline V gene sequence: CDR1 LGHDT, CDR2 YNNKEL (reference sequence). V was shortened by 5 bases and J by 0 bases, with 7 bases between the two germline ends. The CDR3 here is CASSGGYQETQYF. The CDR3 DNA reads as TGTGCCAGCAGCGGGGGGTACCAAGAGACCCAGTACTTC.

The chain is built from TRBV15 and TRBJ2-1; 9 bases agree with TRBD1. J was trimmed by 15 bases and V by 2 bases; bases with no gene match: 17. The CDR3 is 16 amino acids. Germline V gene data show CDR1 as LNHNV and CDR2 as YYDKDF (reference sequence). The CDR3 loop reads CATSRSTGGAHLGLFF. CDR3 DNA sequence: TGTGCCACCAGCAGAAGTACAGGGGGCGCGCATCTTGGGCTGTTCTTC.

This chain links TRBV24-1 with TRBJ2-3; 11 bases fit TRBD1. The junction had 6 bases not matched to a gene; V was cut back by 5 bases and J by 6 bases. The CDR3 covers 15 residues. Germline loops: CDR1 KGHDR, CDR2 SFDVKD. CDR3 DNA sequence: TGTGCCACCAGTGTCGGGACAGGGGGGCTGGATACGCAGTATTTT. Its translation: CATSVGTGGLDTQYF.

This clone was observed once. The CDR3 DNA reads as TGTGCCAGCACCGGGGCAGGGGGTGAGCAGTACTTC. Encoded protein: CASTGAGGEQYF. The chain recombines TRBV6-5 with TRBJ2-7; 7 bases align to TRBD1. V shed 7 bases, J shed 7 bases, and the junction held 7 bases outside the gene matches. The germline gives CDR1 MNHEY, CDR2 SVGAGI. The CDR3 length is 12 residues.

The genes are TRBV19 and TRBJ2-7; D uncertain. The CDR3 is made up of 13 amino acids. V dropped 6 bases and J dropped 2 bases, with 11 bases sitting between them. CDR1 is LNHDA, CDR2 SQIVND, per germline (reference sequence). The CDR3 here is CASSLEPAYEQYF. CDR3 bases: TGTGCCAGTAGCCTAGAACCTGCCTACGAGCAGTACTTC.

CDR3 sequence reads: CASNSLLNQPQHF. CDR3 bases: TGTGCCAGCAATTCCCTTCTAAATCAGCCCCAGCATTTT. This chain joins TRBV6-5 and TRBJ1-5; no clear D gene. The CDR3 is made up of 13 amino acids. Per germline, CDR1 MNHEY and CDR2 SVGAGI. Trimming removed 7 bases at V and 4 bases at J, with 11 bases between.

This clone was seen only once. J is TRBJ2-1 and V is TRBV6-2 or TRBV6-3, with D unclear. The V end lost 0 bases, the J end lost 15 bases, and 12 bases lay between the germline ends. The CDR3 length is 12 residues. Germline values: CDR1 MNHEY, CDR2 SVGEGT. The CDR3 sequence: CASSYSSSYLFF. In nucleotides, the CDR3 is TGTGCCAGCAGTTACTCGAGTTCCTATCTGTTCTTC.

The rearrangement links TRBV5-4 to TRBJ1-5, with D unresolved. This CDR3 contains 13 residues. CDR1 is SGHNT, CDR2 YYREEE, per germline (reference sequence). Trimming shortened V by 0 bases and J by 6 bases, and 7 bases separated the two germline ends. The CDR3 reads CASSLVPGQPQHF. CDR3 in DNA: TGTGCCAGCAGCTTGGTGCCGGGTCAGCCCCAGCATTTT.

The V gene is TRBV29-1, the J gene TRBJ2-1, with 8 bases fitting TRBD2. Germline V gene sequence: CDR1 SQVTM, CDR2 ANQGSEA. The CDR3 contains 11 residues. CDR3 nucleotides: TGCAGTGACGAGCGGGGGAATGAGCAGTTCTTC. It is translated as CSDERGNEQFF.

J is TRBJ2-2 and V is TRBV7-9, with D hard to call. Trimming removed 6 bases from V and 7 bases from J, with 21 bases in between. This CDR3 region has 16 residues. CDR1 is SEHNR and CDR2 is FQNEAQ in the germline V gene (reference sequence). CDR3 sequence reads: CASRPTRSGSHGELFF. The CDR3 DNA reads TGTGCCAGCAGACCTACCCGAAGTGGTTCCCACGGGGAGCTGTTTTTT.

This rearrangement joins TRBV14 to TRBJ1-5; weak D call: TRBD1 (5 bases). CDR1 and CDR2 (germline): SGHDN, FVKESK. The CDR3 contains 12 residues. V was pared by 0 bases and J by 9 bases, with 6 bases between. The chain's CDR3 is CASSQDTGPQHF. The CDR3 nucleotides read TGTGCCAGCAGCCAAGATACAGGGCCCCAGCATTTT.

The J gene is TRBJ1-1, the V gene TRBV5-1; the D is unclear. There are 11 residues in the CDR3. V dropped 5 bases and J dropped 3 bases, with 5 bases sitting between them. Germline values: CDR1 SGHRS, CDR2 YFSETQ. The CDR3 bases are TGCGCCAGCAGGCAGTACACTGAAGCTTTCTTT. It specifies CASRQYTEAFF.

The chain uses TRBV19 and TRBJ1-1; the D gene is possibly TRBD1 (5 bases). The CDR3 contains 15 residues. CDR1 LNHDA and CDR2 SQIVND come from the germline V gene (reference sequence). V was cut by 6 bases and J by 1 base, with 15 bases left in between. The CDR3 DNA sequence: TGTGCCAGTAGGGGGACTGGGAGTGGGAACACTGAAGCTTTCTTT. Translating it yields CASRGTGSGNTEAFF.